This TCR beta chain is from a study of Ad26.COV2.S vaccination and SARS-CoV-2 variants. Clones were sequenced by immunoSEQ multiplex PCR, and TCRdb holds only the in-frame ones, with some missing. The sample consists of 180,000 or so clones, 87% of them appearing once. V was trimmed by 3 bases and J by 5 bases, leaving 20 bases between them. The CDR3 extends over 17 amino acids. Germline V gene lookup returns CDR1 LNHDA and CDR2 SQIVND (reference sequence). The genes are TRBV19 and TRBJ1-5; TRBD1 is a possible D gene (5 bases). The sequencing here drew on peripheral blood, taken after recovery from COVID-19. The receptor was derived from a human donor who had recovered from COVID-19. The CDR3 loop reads CASSMPLTRVGDQPQHF. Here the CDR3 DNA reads TGTGCCAGTAGTATGCCCCTGACTAGAGTGGGGGATCAGCCCCAGCATTTT.